This T cell receptor (beta chain) was found in a study of T cell responses to AZD1222 COVID-19 vaccine. Whole-study findings and limits: A reported finding is that nearly half of spike-specific TCRs target unmutated variant regions.

Sequencing used immunoSEQ multiplex PCR; TCRdb keeps in-frame clones, though not all of them. The data contain about 130,000 clones, approximately 88% of them singletons. Deletions cut 6 bases from V and 8 bases from J, with 17 bases between. Per germline, CDR1 MDHEN and CDR2 SYDVKM. This CDR3 is built from 15 residues. Regarding this clone: Its antigen remains unknown.

The chain couples TRBV28 to TRBJ1-6; D might be TRBD1 (6 bases). The receptor's source is an adult in good health. The specimen comprised peripheral blood, sampled on day 0 of AZD1222 vaccination. The CDR3, as DNA: TGTGCCAGCAGGTGGGCAGGGGTTAAATATTCACCCCTCCACTTT. Protein sequence: CASRWAGVKYSPLHF.